This T cell receptor beta chain was identified during a study of blood T cell repertoires in COVID-19. The length of the CDR3 is 12 residues. V was trimmed by 3 bases and J by 3 bases, leaving 3 bases between them. From germline, CDR1 is SEHNR and CDR2 FQNEAQ (reference sequence). Here immunoSEQ multiplex PCR was the method, and the copy in TCRdb shows in-frame clones only, minus some. The sample lists 200,000 to 300,000 clones, approximately 84% seen once, with around 2.8% in the top ten. J is TRBJ1-5 and V is TRBV7-9, with D uncertain. This clonotype was sampled from a woman between 25 and 40 years old who had recovered from COVID-19. Sequenced: peripheral blood. The CDR3 nucleotides are TGTGCCAGCAGCTTTTACAATCAGCCCCAGCATTTT. It encodes CASSFYNQPQHF.